This T cell receptor beta chain was retrieved from a study of a mutant IDH1 vaccine in newly diagnosed glioma. Across the study: Investigators started vaccination 4-6 weeks after radiotherapy alone, or with temozolomide cycles. Prior therapy was radiotherapy, temozolomide, or both; most received both.

Using immunoSEQ multiplex PCR, the repertoire was profiled, and TCRdb retains in-frame clones only, with some absent. The sample shows tens of thousands of clones, approximately 91% of them seen only once. Study-wide points: Detectable vaccine-induced immune responses arose in about 92% of patients.

With respect to this clone: Antigen: not known.

Germline assignment: CDR1 SGHKS and CDR2 YYEKEE (reference sequence). The CDR3 covers 16 residues. Trimming cost V 6 bases and J 5 bases; bases outside gene matches: 13. As to time point: week 5, during vaccination. Vaccination comprised doses that each held 300 ug of mutant IDH1 20-mer peptide, plus topical imiquimod. Each donor presented with a new WHO grade 3 or 4 astrocytoma that tested IDH1-mutant and showed ATRX loss. V usage is TRBV5-5 and J usage is TRBJ2-4; 8 bases fit TRBD1. This clonotype was sampled from a man aged 50 to 60 with glioma. The source material was PBMCs, sampled from a glioma patient whose treatment included an IDH1 peptide vaccine. The chain's CDR3 is CASTLLPGGAQNIQYF. The DNA of the CDR3 is TGTGCCAGCACCCTCTTGCCAGGGGGCGCCCAAAACATTCAGTACTTC.